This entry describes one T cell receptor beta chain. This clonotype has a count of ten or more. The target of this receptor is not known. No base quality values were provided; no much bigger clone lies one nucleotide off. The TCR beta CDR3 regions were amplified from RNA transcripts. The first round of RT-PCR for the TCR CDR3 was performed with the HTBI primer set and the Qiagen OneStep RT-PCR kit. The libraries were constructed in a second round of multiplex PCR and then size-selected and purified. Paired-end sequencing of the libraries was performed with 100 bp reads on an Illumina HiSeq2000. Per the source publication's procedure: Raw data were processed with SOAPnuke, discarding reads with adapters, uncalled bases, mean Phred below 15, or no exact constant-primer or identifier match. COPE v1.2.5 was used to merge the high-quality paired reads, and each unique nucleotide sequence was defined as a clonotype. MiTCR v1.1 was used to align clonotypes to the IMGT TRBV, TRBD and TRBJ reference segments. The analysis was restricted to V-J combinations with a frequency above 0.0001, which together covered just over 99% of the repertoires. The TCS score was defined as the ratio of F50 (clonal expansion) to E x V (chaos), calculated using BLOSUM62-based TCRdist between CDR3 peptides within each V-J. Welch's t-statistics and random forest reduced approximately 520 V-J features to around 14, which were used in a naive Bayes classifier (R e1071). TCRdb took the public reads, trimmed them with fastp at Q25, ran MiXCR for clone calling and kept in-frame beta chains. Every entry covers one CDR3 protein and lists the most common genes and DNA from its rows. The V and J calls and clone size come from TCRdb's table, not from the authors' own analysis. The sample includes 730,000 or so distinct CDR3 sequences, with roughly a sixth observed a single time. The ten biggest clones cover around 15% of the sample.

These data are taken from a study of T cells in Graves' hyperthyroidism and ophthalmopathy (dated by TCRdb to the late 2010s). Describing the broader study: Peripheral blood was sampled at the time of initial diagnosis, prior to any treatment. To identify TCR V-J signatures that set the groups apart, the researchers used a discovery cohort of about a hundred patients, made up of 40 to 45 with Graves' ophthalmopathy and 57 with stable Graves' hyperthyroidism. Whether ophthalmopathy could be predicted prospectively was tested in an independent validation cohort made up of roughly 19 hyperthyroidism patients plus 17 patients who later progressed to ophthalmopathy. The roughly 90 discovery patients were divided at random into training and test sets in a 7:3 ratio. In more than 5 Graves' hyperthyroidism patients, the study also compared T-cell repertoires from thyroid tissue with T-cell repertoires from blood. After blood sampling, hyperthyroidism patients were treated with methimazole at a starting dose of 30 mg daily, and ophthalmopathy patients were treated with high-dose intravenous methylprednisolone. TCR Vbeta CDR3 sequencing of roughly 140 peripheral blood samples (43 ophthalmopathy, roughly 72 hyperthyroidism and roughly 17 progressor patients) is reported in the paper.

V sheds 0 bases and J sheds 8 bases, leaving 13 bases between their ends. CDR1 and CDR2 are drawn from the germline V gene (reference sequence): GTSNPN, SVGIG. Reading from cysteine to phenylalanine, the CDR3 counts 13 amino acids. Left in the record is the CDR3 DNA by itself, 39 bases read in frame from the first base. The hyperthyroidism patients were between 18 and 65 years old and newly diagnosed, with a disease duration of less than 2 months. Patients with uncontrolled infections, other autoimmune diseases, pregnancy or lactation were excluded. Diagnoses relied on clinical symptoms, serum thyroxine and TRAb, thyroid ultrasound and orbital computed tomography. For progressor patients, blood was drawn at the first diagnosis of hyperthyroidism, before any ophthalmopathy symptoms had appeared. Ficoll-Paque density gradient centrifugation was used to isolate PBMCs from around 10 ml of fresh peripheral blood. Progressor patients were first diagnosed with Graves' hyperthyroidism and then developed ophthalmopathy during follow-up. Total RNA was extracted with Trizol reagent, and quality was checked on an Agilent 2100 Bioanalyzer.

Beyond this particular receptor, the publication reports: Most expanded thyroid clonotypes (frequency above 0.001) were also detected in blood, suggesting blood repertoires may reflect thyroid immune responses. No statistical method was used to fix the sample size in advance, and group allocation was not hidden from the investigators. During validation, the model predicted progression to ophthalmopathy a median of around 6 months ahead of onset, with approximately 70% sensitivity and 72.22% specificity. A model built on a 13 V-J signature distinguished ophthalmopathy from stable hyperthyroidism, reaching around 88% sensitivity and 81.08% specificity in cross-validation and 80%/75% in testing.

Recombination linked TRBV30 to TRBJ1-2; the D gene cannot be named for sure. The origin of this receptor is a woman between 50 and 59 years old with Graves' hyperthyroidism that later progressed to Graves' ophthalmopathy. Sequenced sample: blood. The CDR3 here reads CAWSVQWAWGYTF. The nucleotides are TGTGCCTGGAGTGTACAGTGGGCATGGGGCTACACCTTC.